The present entry profiles one TCR beta chain with its context. This receptor's antigen is unknown. The input lacks base qualities; no much larger clone sits a single base away. This record belongs to a study of shared clonotypes between healthy human individuals (dated by TCRdb to 2020 to 2021). Regarding the complete study: A couple of women and three men aged 18 to 49 years were included in the cohort. For each donor, three plates each were used for CD4 naive and CD4 memory, two plates were used for CD8 naive, and one plate was used for CD8 memory. The study deeply sequenced blood TCR repertoires of about 5 healthy adults to estimate repertoire size and the extent of clonotype sharing between individuals. Different laboratories and diverse techniques were used to prepare libraries and sequence TCR repertoires, to increase sequencing depth and limit assay-specific biases. Per donor, leukapheresis produced somewhere between about 0.94 and 9.5 billion PBMCs. Overall results and qualifications from the work: Sharing across several donors was observed for roughly 5% of naive CD4, over 3% of naive CD8, over 2% of memory CD4, and 0.4% of memory CD8 clonotypes. Because the study included only a small number of donors, the genetic and exposure-history diversity represented was limited. Sampling was limited to blood, and TCR repertoires in tissue likely differ from TCR repertoires in blood. Higher generation probabilities were observed for clonotypes shared by all four sorted-subset donors than for non-shared clonotypes. Pairwise subsampling indicated that sequencing depth was expected to affect the degree of clonotype sharing among donors. Incomplete sequencing was indicated by rarefaction of sorted-subset datasets, despite the large sequencing depth. Estimated clonotype richness was generally larger for naive than for memory subsets.

The germline V gene sets CDR1 to SGDLS and CDR2 to YYNGEE. Relative to germline, V is 3 bases shorter and J is 4 bases shorter, with 20 bases between their ends. The CDR3 has 17 amino acids, counting the end cysteine and phenylalanine. Only the CDR3 DNA stays, 51 bases, in frame from base 1. Using the deep immunoSEQ assay, multiplex PCR amplified TCR CDR3 regions from genomic DNA. Extracted genomic DNA from each cell subset was spread evenly across all wells of several immunoSEQ 96-well plates, with each plate serving as a replicate. For sorted subsets, roughly 200 ng of genomic DNA, equivalent to around 29,000 T cell genomes, went into each replicate PCR. Purified libraries were measured with a Qubit 3.0 fluorometer, size-checked on a Bioanalyzer 2100, and measured again with the KAPA Library Quantification kit. A separate single-read 150-cycle Illumina NextSeq 550 flow cell was used to sequence each immunoSEQ 96-well plate. Per the source publication's procedure: The immunoSEQ output contained only junctional sequences without quality scores, so filtering could not match that applied to full-length reads. Sequences were annotated with PyIR, a Python wrapper for IgBLAST v1.9, using IMGT germline references to assign V/J genes and CDR3. Reads were filtered out if the reads had weak V/J assignments (E-value above 1e-6), no CDR3, stop codons, out-of-frame junctions, or ambiguous translated residues. V3J clonotypes were defined as sequences sharing the same inferred V gene, J gene, and CDR3 amino acid sequence. Percentage overlap between repertoires was computed as shared unique clonotypes divided by the size of the smaller repertoire. Repertoire richness was assessed with RTK rarefaction, the Chao1 estimator, and Recon v2.1 estimates of unobserved clonotypes. Generation probabilities for all TCRbeta clonotypes obtained by the gDNA method from a handful of donors were computed using OLGA. Sourced from immuneACCESS, this table was stored by TCRdb with only in-frame sequences that have V and J called. A share of the clones is absent; for the studies checked, an unresolved V gene accounts for under half, and the remainder has no known explanation. Clone size and the V and J calls come from that table; the DNA yielded D and trimming. The sample includes around 600,000 clones, with 95% to 98% observed a single time. The ten largest clones add up to 0.25% to 0.35% of the sample.

CD8 naive samples were obtained by positive selection for CCR7 among CD45RO-negative cells, yielding a CD45RA+CCR7+ population from which TemRA cells were excluded. Donors were healthy HIV-negative adults with no recently reported acute infections or vaccinations. Only Caucasian adults living in Nashville, Tennessee, USA were represented among the donors. Blood was collected by leukapheresis, and PBMCs were isolated by Ficoll-Histopaque density gradient centrifugation and then cryopreserved in liquid nitrogen vapor phase. Purity and quantity of every magnetically sorted T cell population were checked by analytical flow cytometry. Each sorted fraction had its genomic DNA isolated and then quantified by UV absorbance on a Nanodrop 2000c.

The clonotype comes from a man between 25 and 39 years old in good health. Recombination linked TRBV9 to TRBJ2-1; the D gene is perhaps TRBD1, from 6 matching bases. The sequencing input was naive CD8+ T cells sorted from blood. Sample cell subset or site, as interpreted from the label and publication: CD45RA+CCR7+. The DNA sequence is as follows: TGTGCCAGCAGCGCCCGAGAGACAGGCGGAGATTACAATGAGCAGTTCTTC. The encoded protein is CASSARETGGDYNEQFF.